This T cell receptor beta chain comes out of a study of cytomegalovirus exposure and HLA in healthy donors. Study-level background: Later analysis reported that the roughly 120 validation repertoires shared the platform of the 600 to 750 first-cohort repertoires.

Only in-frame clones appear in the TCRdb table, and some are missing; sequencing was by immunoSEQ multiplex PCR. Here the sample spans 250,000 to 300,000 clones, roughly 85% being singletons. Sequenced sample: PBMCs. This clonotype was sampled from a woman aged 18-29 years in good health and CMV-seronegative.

The CDR3 loop reads CASSLLRVRDIRPYF. The CDR3 DNA reads TGTGCCAGCAGTTTGCTGAGGGTCCGGGACATTCGCCCGTACTTC. The V gene is TRBV28, the J gene TRBJ2-7; a weak D match, TRBD1 (6 bases). The germline V gene encodes CDR1 MDHEN and CDR2 SYDVKM. Trimming pared 3 bases from V and 12 bases from J, leaving 24 bases between. This CDR3 region has 15 residues.